The clone carrying this T cell receptor (beta chain) was counted at least ten times. Its antigen is not known. This sample was taken from a study of T cell repertoires in cytomegalovirus infection. Study-level background: It can be stated that public TCR beta signatures indicated CMV infection as well as a matching HLA type. Broader study findings: What dominated the ex vivo response were HLA-C-restricted CMV-specific TCR beta clonotypes. Identification of carriers of CMV plus the relevant HLA was achieved through cumulative public TCR beta family frequency.

TCRdb itself ran the reads through MiXCR, one entry per CDR3 protein. The sample has 340,000 or so distinct CDR3 sequences, roughly 25% seen once. The input for sequencing was cultured PBMCs, taken from culture after CMV antigen stimulation. The clonotype was recovered from a human donor in good health (CMV status not recorded). Some clones in this sample may be carry-over from other donors' samples.

CDR3 region: CASSDWQREQYF. DNA for the CDR3: TGCGCCAGCAGTGACTGGCAGAGGGAGCAGTACTTC. The chain is built from TRBV10-2 and TRBJ2-7, with no clear D. Trimming stripped 3 bases from V and 7 bases from J, with 10 bases between. Germline-derived CDR1 and CDR2 are WSHSY and SAAADI. CDR3 length equals 12 residues.